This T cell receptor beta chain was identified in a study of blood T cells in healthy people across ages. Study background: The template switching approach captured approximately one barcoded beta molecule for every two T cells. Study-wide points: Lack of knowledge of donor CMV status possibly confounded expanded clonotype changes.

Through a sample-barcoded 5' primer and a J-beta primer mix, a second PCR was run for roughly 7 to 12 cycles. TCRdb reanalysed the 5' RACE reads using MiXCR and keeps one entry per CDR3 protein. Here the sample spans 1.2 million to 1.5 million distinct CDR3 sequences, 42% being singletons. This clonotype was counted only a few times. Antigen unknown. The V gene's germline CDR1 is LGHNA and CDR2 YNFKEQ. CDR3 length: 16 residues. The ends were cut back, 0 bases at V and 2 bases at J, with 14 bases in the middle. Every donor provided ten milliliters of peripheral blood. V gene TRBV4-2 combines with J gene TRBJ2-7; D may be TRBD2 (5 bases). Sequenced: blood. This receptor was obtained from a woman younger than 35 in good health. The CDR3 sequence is CASSQEVAGGTYEQYF. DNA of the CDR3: TGTGCCAGCAGCCAAGAAGTGGCGGGTGGTACCTACGAGCAGTACTTC.